This TCR beta chain was found in a study of siplizumab effects on memory and regulatory T cells. Assay: immunoSEQ multiplex PCR; the TCRdb copy retains only in-frame clones and omits some. This table has more than 95,000 clones, about 93% appearing once. This CDR3 has 18 residues. Turning to this clone: Its antigen is unidentified.

Study-wide findings and caveats: Naive T cells looked more diverse than memory cells, and they looked like major contributors to the alloresponse.

The rearrangement links TRBV21-1 to TRBJ1-5; TRBD1, as called in the table, went unchecked against the DNA. TRBV21-1 is shown as a pseudogene. This receptor was identified in a human donor in good health. The sample taken for sequencing was CD4+ T cells sorted from blood. CDR3 sequence reads: CASSKGSAHNSSNQPQHF. The CDR3 DNA is TGTGCCAGCAGCAAAGGGTCAGCCCATAACAGTAGCAATCAGCCCCAGCATTTT.